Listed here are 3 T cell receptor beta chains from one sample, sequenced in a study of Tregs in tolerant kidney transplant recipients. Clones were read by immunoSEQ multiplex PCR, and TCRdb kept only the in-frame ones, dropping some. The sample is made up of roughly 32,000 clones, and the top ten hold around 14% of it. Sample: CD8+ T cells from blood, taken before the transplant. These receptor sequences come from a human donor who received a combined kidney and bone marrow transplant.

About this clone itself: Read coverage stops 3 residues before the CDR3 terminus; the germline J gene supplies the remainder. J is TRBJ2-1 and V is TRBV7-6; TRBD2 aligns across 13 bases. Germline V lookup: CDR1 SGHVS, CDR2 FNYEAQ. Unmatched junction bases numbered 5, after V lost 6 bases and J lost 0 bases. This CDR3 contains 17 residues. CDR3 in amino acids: CASSPGTSGISYNEQFF. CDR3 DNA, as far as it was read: TGTGCCAGCAGTCCCGGGACTAGCGGGATCTCCTACAATGAG.

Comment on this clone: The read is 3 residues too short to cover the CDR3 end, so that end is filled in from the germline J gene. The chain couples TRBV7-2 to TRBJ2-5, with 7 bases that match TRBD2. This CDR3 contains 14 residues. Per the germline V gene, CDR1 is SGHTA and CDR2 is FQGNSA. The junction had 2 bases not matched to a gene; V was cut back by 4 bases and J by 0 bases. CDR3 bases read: TGTGCCAGCAGCTCCCTAGCGGACCAAGAGACC. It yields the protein CASSSLADQET. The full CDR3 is CASSSLADQETQYF. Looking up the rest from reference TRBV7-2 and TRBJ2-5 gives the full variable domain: GAGVSQSPSNKVTEKGKDVELRCDPISGHTALYWYRQSLGQGLEFLIYFQGNSAPDKSGLPSDRFSAERTGGSVSTLTIQRTQQEDSAVYLCASSSLADQETQYFGPGTRLLVL.

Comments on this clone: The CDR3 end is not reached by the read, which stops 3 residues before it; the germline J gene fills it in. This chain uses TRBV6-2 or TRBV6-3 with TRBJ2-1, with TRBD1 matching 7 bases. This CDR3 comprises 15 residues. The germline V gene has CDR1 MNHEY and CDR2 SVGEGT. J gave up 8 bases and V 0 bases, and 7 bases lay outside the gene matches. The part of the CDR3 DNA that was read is TGTGCCAGCAGTTACTCGACGACAGGGTACGATGAG. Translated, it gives CASSYSTTGYDE. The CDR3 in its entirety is CASSYSTTGYDEQFF.